This passage covers 28 T cell receptor beta chains from one sample sequenced in a study of control samples from healthy donors and cancer patients. This table comes from immunoSEQ multiplex PCR, and its TCRdb copy is limited to in-frame clones, with some not included. Here the sample spans about 63,000 clones, 85% being singletons. Sequencing used blood. Every receptor here comes from a man in his forties in good health.

This chain joins TRBV6-5 and TRBJ1-5; 12 bases line up with TRBD1. This CDR3 has 13 amino acids. The germline V gene encodes CDR1 MNHEY and CDR2 SVGAGI. V shed 8 bases and J 7 bases; nucleotides not matched to a gene: 3. CDR3 protein: CASGTGGGQPQHF. CDR3 in DNA: TGTGCCAGCGGGACAGGGGGCGGGCAGCCCCAGCATTTT.

This clone was seen only a few times. The V and J genes are TRBV4-2 and TRBJ1-5; D uncertain. Trimming cost V 1 base and J 5 bases, with 12 bases left between them. Germline V lookup: CDR1 LGHNA, CDR2 YNFKEQ. This CDR3 is 15 amino acids long. The CDR3 DNA follows: TGTGCCAGCAGCCAAGTTGAAGGGCGGGATCAGCCCCAGCATTTT. It encodes CASSQVEGRDQPQHF.

The rearrangement uses TRBV5-4 and TRBJ1-5; a possible D gene is TRBD1 (6 bases). With 0 bases removed from V and 5 bases from J, the gap between germline ends came to 12 bases. Germline values: CDR1 SGHNT, CDR2 YYREEE (reference sequence). CDR3 length equals 15 residues. The CDR3 sequence is CASSLGGARDQPQHF. As DNA, the CDR3 is TGTGCCAGCAGCTTGGGGGGGGCGCGGGATCAGCCCCAGCATTTT. The complete variable domain, with remaining parts taken from reference TRBV5-4 and TRBJ1-5, reads ETGVTQSPTHLIKTRGQQVTLRCSSQSGHNTVSWYQQALGQGPQFIFQYYREEENGRGNFPPRFSGLQFPNYSSELNVNALELDDSALYLCASSLGGARDQPQHFGDGTRLSIL.

The rearrangement joins TRBV27 to TRBJ1-2; no definite D call. The V gene's germline CDR1 is MNHEY and CDR2 SMNVEV (reference sequence). The V end lost 4 bases, the J end lost 5 bases, and 17 bases lay between the germline ends. The CDR3 has 15 residues. CDR3 in amino acids: CASSSPSQREYGYTF. DNA for the CDR3: TGTGCCAGCAGTTCACCCTCCCAGAGGGAGTATGGCTACACCTTC.

This chain connects TRBV5-1 to TRBJ1-2; D unresolved. Germline loops: CDR1 SGHRS, CDR2 YFSETQ. The length of the CDR3 is 14 residues. V was trimmed by 3 bases and J by 6 bases, leaving 15 bases between them. The DNA of the CDR3 is TGCGCCAGCAGCTCCGTCGACGGGCCCAATGGCTACACCTTC. This sequence encodes CASSSVDGPNGYTF.

The chain employs TRBV5-1 and TRBJ1-1; D is unresolved. In germline, CDR1 is SGHRS, CDR2 YFSETQ. V dropped 4 bases and J dropped 5 bases, with 15 bases sitting between them. This CDR3 is built from 14 residues. CDR3 coding DNA: TGCGCCAGCAGCAAGGACGGGAGGGAAACTGAAGCTTTCTTT. The encoded protein is CASSKDGRETEAFF.

The genes are TRBV21-1 and TRBJ2-7. TRBV21-1 is annotated as a pseudogene. The CDR3 totals 14 residues. CDR3 in amino acids: CASSKVGTIYEQYF. The CDR3 DNA reads TGTGCCAGCAGCAAAGTAGGGACCATCTACGAGCAGTACTTC.

The V call is TRBV25-1, the J call TRBJ2-5; unclear D gene. Per germline, CDR1 MGHDK and CDR2 SYGVNS. Deletions cut 2 bases from V and 5 bases from J, with 0 bases between. This CDR3 has 10 amino acids. The CDR3 region is CASSEETQYF. CDR3 DNA sequence: TGTGCCAGCAGTGAAGAGACCCAGTACTTC.

The chain links TRBV9 to TRBJ2-7, with TRBD1 matching 10 bases. The CDR3 is made up of 15 amino acids. CDR1 is SGDLS, CDR2 YYNGEE, per germline. J gave up 3 bases and V 4 bases, and 7 bases lay outside the gene matches. The CDR3 DNA follows: TGTGCCAGCAGCTTATCCGGGACAGGGGACTACGAGCAGTACTTC. This codes for CASSLSGTGDYEQYF.

This clone was detected only once. V is TRBV5-4 and J is TRBJ2-7, with 8 bases that match TRBD1. This CDR3 is 16 amino acids long. With 4 bases clipped from V and 6 bases from J, the junction kept 15 bases outside the gene matches. Germline CDR1 is SGHNT and CDR2 is YYREEE (reference sequence). The DNA of the CDR3 is TGTGCCAGCAGCGCGGGACAGGTCCTATCCCTAGGCGAGCAGTACTTC. Residues: CASSAGQVLSLGEQYF.

The rearrangement links TRBV12-5 to TRBJ1-1; TRBD1 is a possible D gene (5 bases). V lost 0 bases and J 5 bases, leaving 13 bases between the germline ends. Germline CDR1 is LGHNT and CDR2 is FRNRAP. The CDR3 totals 15 residues. CDR3 nucleotide sequence: TGTGCTAGTGGTTTGGTCGGGGGAGGAAGAACTGAAGCTTTCTTT. It is translated as CASGLVGGGRTEAFF.

The chain joins TRBV5-1 to TRBJ2-1; D is perhaps TRBD2 (6 bases). The germline CDR1 and CDR2 sequences are SGHRS and YFSETQ. Trimming removed 0 bases at V and 1 base at J, with 11 bases between. The CDR3 has 16 residues. This CDR3 is CASSLDGLASYNEQFF. CDR3 bases: TGCGCCAGCAGCTTGGACGGGCTAGCGTCCTACAATGAGCAGTTCTTC.

V and J are TRBV18 and TRBJ2-1; D not certain. Germline loops: CDR1 KGHSH, CDR2 LQKENI. V was pared by 3 bases and J by 8 bases, with 14 bases between. The CDR3 runs to 14 residues. In DNA form, the CDR3 reads TGTGCCAGCTCACCGGGCGTGGCAGTGGATGAGCAGTTCTTC. Translated, it gives CASSPGVAVDEQFF.

The chain carries TRBV7-6 and TRBJ2-1; D gene uncertain. This CDR3 is 15 amino acids long. Trimming cost V 4 bases and J 0 bases, with 10 bases left between them. The germline gives CDR1 SGHVS, CDR2 FNYEAQ. The CDR3 nucleotides read TGTGCCAGCAGCTCCTCGCCGAGCTCCTACAATGAGCAGTTCTTC. Translating it yields CASSSSPSSYNEQFF.

The chain uses TRBV19 and TRBJ1-4; D ambiguous. The CDR3 spans 13 residues. Germline CDR1 reads LNHDA; CDR2 reads SQIVND (reference sequence). Trimming stripped 1 base from V and 7 bases from J, with 7 bases between. The CDR3 reads CASSIGTSEKLFF. The DNA of the CDR3 is TGTGCCAGTAGTATAGGTACGAGTGAAAAACTGTTTTTT.

In its sample, this clone ranks as medium-sized. The chain links TRBV6-4 to TRBJ2-2, with 12 bases lining up with TRBD2. In germline, CDR1 is MRHNA, CDR2 SNTAGT. The CDR3 loop spans 16 amino acids. J lost 3 bases, V lost 3 bases, and 2 bases had no gene match. CDR3 sequence: CASSERTSGDTGELFF. The CDR3 DNA reads TGTGCCAGCAGTGAAAGGACTAGCGGGGACACCGGGGAGCTGTTTTTT.

The table lists this clone with a few counts. The rearrangement joins TRBV7-3 to TRBJ1-1, with D possibly TRBD1 on 5 matching bases. The CDR3 runs to 14 residues. The V gene lost 3 bases and the J gene lost 5 bases, with 13 bases spanning the gap. The germline V gene has CDR1 SGHTA and CDR2 FQGTGA. The DNA for the CDR3 is TGTGCCAGCAGCTTTGACAGAAGGTCAACTGAAGCTTTCTTT. Protein sequence: CASSFDRRSTEAFF.

This chain uses TRBV2 with TRBJ1-2, with D unresolved. Looked up from germline, CDR1 is SNHLY and CDR2 is FYNNEI. V dropped 4 bases and J dropped 8 bases, with 17 bases sitting between them. The CDR3 is 14 amino acids. The CDR3 bases are TGTGCCAGCAGTGGATTGGGTCCGTTGGTGGGCTACACCTTC. It encodes CASSGLGPLVGYTF.

This chain joins TRBV7-9 and TRBJ1-4; 9 bases are a match to TRBD1. The CDR3 extends over 18 amino acids. V dropped 5 bases and J dropped 0; count of bases not matched to a gene: 10. Germline V gene data show CDR1 as SEHNR and CDR2 as FQNEAQ (reference sequence). The CDR3 region is CASSARDRELATNEKLFF. CDR3 nucleotide sequence: TGTGCCAGCAGCGCACGGGACAGGGAATTGGCAACTAATGAAAAACTGTTTTTT.

The gene calls are TRBV6-4 and TRBJ2-3; no clear D gene. Between the trimmed V and J ends, which lost 3 bases and 0 bases, there was a span of 4 bases. Germline CDR1 MRHNA, CDR2 SNTAGT. The CDR3 loop spans 13 amino acids. For the CDR3, the DNA is TGTGCCAGCAGTGAGGGGAGCACAGATACGCAGTATTTT. Translating it yields CASSEGSTDTQYF.

The V call is TRBV7-3, the J call TRBJ1-2; the match to TRBD1 covers 7 bases. V shed 5 bases and J 8 bases; nucleotides not matched to a gene: 8. CDR1 SGHTA and CDR2 FQGTGA come from the germline V gene. The CDR3 is 13 amino acids. CDR3 in amino acids: CASSINRGRGYTF. Here the CDR3 DNA reads TGTGCCAGCAGCATCAACAGGGGAAGGGGCTACACCTTC.

This clone came up once. The chain is built from TRBV18 and TRBJ1-2; 9 bases match TRBD1. The CDR3 consists of 14 residues. Germline trimming cut 5 bases from V and 4 bases from J; bases unmatched to any gene: 5. The germline V gene encodes CDR1 KGHSH and CDR2 LQKENI. CDR3 sequence: CASSAGTGSYGYTF. The CDR3 bases are TGTGCCAGCTCAGCCGGGACAGGGAGCTATGGCTACACCTTC.

This chain connects TRBV7-9 to TRBJ2-2; 7 bases agree with TRBD1. Germline V gene lookup returns CDR1 SEHNR and CDR2 FQNEAQ (reference sequence). V lost 2 bases and J lost 5; bases outside the gene matches: 5. This CDR3 has 15 amino acids. Written as DNA, the CDR3 is TGTGCCAGCAGCTTAAACAGGGGTATTACCGGGGAGCTGTTTTTT. Protein product: CASSLNRGITGELFF. Looking up the rest from reference TRBV7-9 and TRBJ2-2 gives the full variable domain: DTGVSQNPRHKITKRGQNVTFRCDPISEHNRLYWYRQTLGQGPEFLTYFQNEAQLEKSRLLSDRFSAERPKGSFSTLEIQRTEQGDSAMYLCASSLNRGITGELFFGEGSRLTVL.

The V gene is TRBV28, the J gene TRBJ2-3; 13 positions agree with TRBD2. V lost 6 bases and J lost 5; bases outside the gene matches: 8. The germline V gene encodes CDR1 MDHEN and CDR2 SYDVKM. CDR3 length: 16 residues. The CDR3: CASRYGLAGVQDTQYF. CDR3 DNA: TGTGCCAGCAGATACGGACTAGCGGGAGTTCAAGATACGCAGTATTTT.

The genes are TRBV7-9 and TRBJ2-7; D may be TRBD2 (6 bases). Germline V gives CDR1 SEHNR, CDR2 FQNEAQ (reference sequence). V lost 5 bases to trimming and J lost 4 bases, with 24 bases between them. CDR3 length: 17 amino acids. This chain's CDR3 is CASSRRGTDGYAYEQYF. The CDR3 coding sequence is TGTGCCAGCAGCCGTCGCGGGACCGACGGTTATGCGTACGAGCAGTACTTC.

This chain connects TRBV3-1 (or the pseudogene TRBV3-2) to TRBJ2-3; D call uncertain. V lost 0 bases, J lost 0 bases, and 7 bases lay in between. Germline CDR1 LGHDT, CDR2 YNNKEL (reference sequence). This CDR3 has 15 residues. The CDR3 DNA is TGTGCCAGCAGCCAAGATTTCATTAGCACAGATACGCAGTATTTT. The encoded protein is CASSQDFISTDTQYF.

This clone was found a few times. The V and J genes are TRBV27 and TRBJ1-5; the D is unclear. The length of the CDR3 is 15 residues. V lost 6 bases, J lost 2 bases, and 14 bases lay in between. Germline-derived CDR1 and CDR2 are MNHEY and SMNVEV (reference sequence). This CDR3 is CASSPDLNGNQPQHF. For the CDR3, the DNA is TGTGCCAGCAGCCCGGACCTAAATGGCAATCAGCCCCAGCATTTT.

The J gene is TRBJ2-2, the V gene TRBV10-1; 8 bases fit TRBD2. The CDR3 runs to 16 residues. Germline assignment: CDR1 WNHNN and CDR2 SYGVQD (reference sequence). After removal of 3 bases from V and 2 bases from J, the junction contained 5 bases not matched to a gene. CDR3 bases: TGCGCCAGCAGTGAATCGGGGGGGGATAACACCGGGGAGCTGTTTTTT. Protein product: CASSESGGDNTGELFF.